This T cell receptor beta chain came from a study of beta chain features in type 1 diabetes. The study, taken as a whole, reports: Shortening that was moderate but significant affected the TCRB CDR3s of Type 1 diabetes patients in all four CD4+ subsets.

Germline-derived CDR1 and CDR2 are MGHDK and SYGVNS. Losses at the gene ends were 3 bases for V and 2 bases for J; bases not matched to a gene: 5. The CDR3 consists of 17 residues. On this clone: Its antigen is unknown.

Sorting with CD45RO/CCR7/CD25/CD127/CD95/CD27 yielded naive, central memory, regulatory and stem-like memory CD4+ cells. The isolated RNA, all of it, was reverse transcribed, so expressed TCRB transcripts were what got sequenced. Clones were read by immunoSEQ multiplex PCR, and TCRdb kept only the in-frame ones, dropping some. This sample has around 600,000 clones; roughly an eighth occur once, and the top ten carry more than 0.1%. The sample was naive CD4+ T cells from blood. This sequence originates from a man aged 30-40 years with type 1 diabetes. The genes are TRBV25-1 and TRBJ2-1; 12 positions agree with TRBD2. CDR3 sequence (DNA): TGTGCCAGCAGTGACCCTAGCGGGGGGGCCCCCTACAATGAGCAGTTCTTC. Translation gives CASSDPSGGAPYNEQFF.